This T cell receptor beta chain came from a study of blood T cell repertoires in COVID-19. This CDR3 is built from 13 residues. V lost 7 bases and J 4 bases, leaving 11 bases between the germline ends. CDR1 MNHEY and CDR2 SMNVEV come from the germline V gene (reference sequence). Repertoires were generated with immunoSEQ multiplex PCR, while TCRdb's copy carries only in-frame clones and drops some. The sample gives 40,000 to 45,000 clones, under 90% of which show up once; roughly 21% is in the top ten. Sequenced material: peripheral blood. The sequence derives from a man aged 50-60 years with active COVID-19. V and J are TRBV27 and TRBJ2-1, with no clear D. CDR3: CASTSFTYNEQFF. The CDR3 nucleotides are TGTGCCAGCACCTCCTTCACATACAATGAGCAGTTCTTC.